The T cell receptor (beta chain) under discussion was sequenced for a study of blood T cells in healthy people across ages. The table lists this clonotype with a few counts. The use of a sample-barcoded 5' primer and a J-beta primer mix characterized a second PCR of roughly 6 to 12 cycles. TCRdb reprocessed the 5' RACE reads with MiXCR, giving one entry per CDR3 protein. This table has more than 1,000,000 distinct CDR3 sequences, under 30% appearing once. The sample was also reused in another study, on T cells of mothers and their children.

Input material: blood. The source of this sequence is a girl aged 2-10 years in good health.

Written as DNA, the CDR3 is TGTGCCAGCAGAGCCGGAATCGGGGAGCTGTTTTTT. It yields the protein CASRAGIGELFF. V and J are TRBV2 and TRBJ2-2; D remains unclear. Trimming cost V 6 bases and J 7 bases, with 9 bases left between them. CDR3 length: 12 residues. Looked up from germline, CDR1 is SNHLY and CDR2 is FYNNEI.